This T cell receptor (beta chain) was found in a study of identical twins. Study outcomes and limitations: A partial confounding effect on zero-insertion analyses could come from invariant MAIT and iNKT cells.

A note on this clonotype: Its antigen is not known.

TCRdb re-derived calls from the 5' RACE reads in MiXCR, one entry per CDR3 protein. Counted here are about 900,000 distinct CDR3 sequences, 9% to 15% occurring once; the ten biggest clones make up 1.5% to 2%. Germline V gene lookup returns CDR1 KGHDR and CDR2 SFDVKD. There are 13 residues in the CDR3. Germline trimming cut 7 bases from V and 7 bases from J; bases unmatched to any gene: 8. The sample also formed part of further work on yellow fever vaccine responses in identical twins.

This chain links TRBV24-1 with TRBJ2-7; 8 nucleotides line up with TRBD1. Sequencing was performed on PBMCs. The receptor was derived from a woman aged 18-29 years in good health. CDR3 in DNA: TGTGCCACCAGGTCCGCAGGGGGCGGAGAGCAGTACTTC. It is translated as CATRSAGGGEQYF.